The 13 T cell receptor beta chains in this list originate from one sample, sequenced in a study of radiotherapy plus CTLA-4 blockade in lung cancer. Clones were sequenced by immunoSEQ multiplex PCR, and TCRdb holds only the in-frame ones, with some missing. This sample yields about 68,000 clones, of which roughly 85% are seen a single time; 10% belongs to the top ten. Sequencing used peripheral blood, obtained from a patient treated with radiotherapy plus ipilimumab. These receptors were collected from a human donor with non-small cell lung cancer who had a complete response to radiotherapy plus ipilimumab.

V and J are TRBV30 and TRBJ2-3; TRBD1 matches 10 bases. CDR3 length equals 15 residues. Per germline, CDR1 GTSNPN and CDR2 SVGIG (reference sequence). The V gene end was trimmed by 0 bases and the J gene end by 4 bases; junction bases not matched to a gene: 4. The CDR3 is CAWSVGGQGSDTQYF. DNA of the CDR3: TGTGCCTGGAGTGTTGGGGGACAGGGGTCAGATACGCAGTATTTT.

The CDR3 protein is CASSDEGGEQFF. CDR3 coding DNA: TGTGCCAGTAGTGATGAAGGGGGCGAGCAGTTCTTC. The rearrangement uses TRBV19 and TRBJ2-1, with 7 bases fitting TRBD1. The CDR3 covers 12 residues. CDR1 LNHDA and CDR2 SQIVND come from the germline V gene (reference sequence). With 5 bases clipped from V and 10 bases from J, the junction kept 5 bases outside the gene matches. Full variable domain (rest looked up from reference TRBV19 and TRBJ2-1): DGGITQSPKYLFRKEGQNVTLSCEQNLNHDAMYWYRQDPGQGLRLIYYSQIVNDFQKGDIAEGYSVSREKKESFPLTVTSAQKNPTAFYLCASSDEGGEQFFGPGTRLTVL.

V usage is TRBV4-3 and J usage is TRBJ1-1; D is unclear. Per germline, CDR1 LGHNA and CDR2 YSLEER. Trimming took 5 bases from V and 0 from J, leaving 7 bases between them. The CDR3 extends over 13 amino acids. The CDR3 protein is CASSLGLNTEAFF. In DNA, the CDR3 is TGCGCCAGCAGCTTAGGGTTGAACACTGAAGCTTTCTTT.

This chain connects TRBV5-1 to TRBJ1-1; D may be TRBD1 (5 bases). In germline, CDR1 is SGHRS, CDR2 YFSETQ. The CDR3 loop spans 17 amino acids. V dropped 4 bases and J dropped 0 bases, with 19 bases sitting between them. Here the CDR3 DNA reads TGCGCCAGCAGCCCGACAGCGCAAGCGGAAATGAACACTGAAGCTTTCTTT. This sequence encodes CASSPTAQAEMNTEAFF.

The chain employs TRBV7-8 and TRBJ1-1; D not certain. This CDR3 comprises 12 residues. CDR1 is SGHVS and CDR2 is FQNEAQ in the germline V gene. Deletions cut 5 bases from V and 1 base from J, with 5 bases between. CDR3 region: CASSHRNTEAFF. CDR3 coding DNA: TGTGCCAGCAGCCACAGGAACACTGAAGCTTTCTTT.

The chain carries TRBV22-1 and TRBJ1-1; TRBD1, the table's D call, was not compared with the DNA. TRBV22-1 is reported as a pseudogene. The CDR3 is made up of 15 amino acids. The CDR3 DNA follows: TGTCCTGGGAGCGCACCTGGCTCCGGCAGGACTGAAGCTTTCTTT. Protein: CPGSAPGSGRTEAFF.

This clone was seen more than once but under ten times. The rearrangement uses TRBV5-1 and TRBJ1-1; D gene unclear. CDR3 size: 11 residues. The ends were cut back, 0 bases at V and 7 bases at J, with 4 bases in the middle. Germline assignment: CDR1 SGHRS and CDR2 YFSETQ. The CDR3 DNA reads as TGCGCCAGCAGCTTGGCCGGTGAAGCTTTCTTT. Translating it yields CASSLAGEAFF.

As DNA, the CDR3 is TGTGCCAGCGGGAGGGAGAGGGGCACAGATACGCAGTATTTT. Protein: CASGRERGTDTQYF. V usage is TRBV7-2 and J usage is TRBJ2-3; 7 nucleotides agree with TRBD2. Losses at the gene ends were 8 bases for V and 1 base for J; bases not matched to a gene: 6. CDR1 SGHTA and CDR2 FQGNSA come from the germline V gene. This CDR3 is 14 amino acids long.

This clone has a single count. V is TRBV7-9 and J is TRBJ2-5, with 12 bases lining up with TRBD2. Trimming took 5 bases from V and 5 from J; bases not matched to a gene: 12. The CDR3 runs to 17 residues. The germline gives CDR1 SEHNR, CDR2 FQNEAQ (reference sequence). The CDR3 DNA reads TGTGCCAGCAGCCAAAGCATGACTAGCGGGAGACTGGAGACCCAGTACTTC. Protein sequence: CASSQSMTSGRLETQYF.

This clone has only one observation. The chain links TRBV6-5 to TRBJ2-7; no clear D. The ends were cut back, 5 bases at V and 1 base at J, with 15 bases in the middle. CDR1 is MNHEY, CDR2 SVGAGI, per germline. The CDR3 is made up of 15 amino acids. CDR3 region: CASSPGDTSSYEQYV. The DNA of the CDR3 is TGTGCCAGCAGTCCCGGAGACACCTCTTCCTACGAGCAGTACGTC.

This clone was seen once. The chain couples TRBV11-3 to TRBJ2-3, with unresolved D. V lost 8 bases and J lost 0, with 12 bases in between. The CDR3 covers 14 residues. The germline V gene has CDR1 SGHNT and CDR2 YENEEA. The CDR3 loop reads CASLGQLSTDTQYF. The CDR3 coding sequence is TGTGCCAGCCTAGGGCAGCTTAGCACAGATACGCAGTATTTT.

This chain joins TRBV7-2 and TRBJ2-1; 7 nucleotides line up with TRBD2. Germline trimming cut 0 bases from V and 2 bases from J; bases unmatched to any gene: 4. This CDR3 spans 16 amino acids. Germline V lookup: CDR1 SGHTA, CDR2 FQGNSA. CDR3 in amino acids: CASSLAETSTYNEQFF. In nucleotides, the CDR3 is TGTGCCAGCAGCTTAGCCGAGACTAGCACCTACAATGAGCAGTTCTTC.

This clone was counted between two and nine times. The J gene is TRBJ1-4, the V gene TRBV5-4, with D tentatively TRBD1 (5 bases). V was pared by 6 bases and J by 8 bases, with 17 bases between. Germline values: CDR1 SGHNT, CDR2 YYREEE (reference sequence). This CDR3 is built from 14 residues. The CDR3 here is CASNSGGVGEKLFF. The CDR3 coding sequence is TGTGCCAGCAACTCGGGGGGGGTAGGAGAAAAACTGTTTTTT.